Presented here are 2 T cell receptor beta chains from one specimen sequenced in a study of CD8 T cells in ankylosing spondylitis. Via MiXCR, TCRdb re-called the 5' RACE reads, giving one row per CDR3 protein. The table shows 85,000 to 100,000 distinct CDR3 sequences, with roughly 8% occurring only once. Sample: blood, either unsorted or a sorted T cell fraction (not recorded which). Receptor source: a male donor with ankylosing spondylitis or in good health (not recorded which).

This clonotype was detected many times. The chain is built from TRBV4-2 and TRBJ2-2; D uncertain. This CDR3 contains 13 residues. Per the germline V gene, CDR1 is LGHNA and CDR2 is YNFKEQ. V lost 6 bases and J 3 bases, leaving 8 bases between the germline ends. This CDR3 reads CASSNVDTGELFF. The CDR3 DNA sequence: TGTGCCAGCAGTAATGTTGACACCGGGGAGCTGTTTTTT.

There are many counts of this clonotype. The chain is built from TRBV14 and TRBJ2-2; TRBD1 matches 7 bases. The CDR3 consists of 14 residues. Germline V lookup: CDR1 SGHDN, CDR2 FVKESK. V dropped 4 bases and J dropped 5; count of bases not matched to a gene: 4. The CDR3 spells CASSPGGRTGELFF. The CDR3 DNA follows: TGTGCCAGCAGCCCAGGGGGTAGAACCGGGGAGCTGTTTTTT.